This passage covers 17 T cell receptor beta chains from one sample sequenced in a study of cytomegalovirus exposure and HLA in healthy donors. The PCR employed 60 Vbeta primers together with 13 Jbeta primers. The protocol was immunoSEQ multiplex PCR, while the TCRdb copy is restricted to in-frame clones and leaves out a portion. Altogether 140,000 or so clones are present, 75% to 90% being singletons, with the ten largest covering 2.9%. Sequenced: PBMCs. All receptors come from a woman in her thirties in good health and CMV-seronegative.

V is TRBV5-1 and J is TRBJ1-6, with D possibly being TRBD1 (5 bases). The CDR3 covers 15 residues. Germline CDR1 reads SGHRS; CDR2 reads YFSETQ. The V end was cut by 3 bases, the J end by 10 bases, with 17 bases between. CDR3 loop: CASSSGTVGGSPLHF. DNA of the CDR3: TGCGCCAGCAGCTCCGGGACTGTTGGAGGGTCACCCCTCCACTTT. The variable domain in full, completed from reference TRBV5-1 and TRBJ1-6, reads KAGVTQTPRYLIKTRGQQVTLSCSPISGHRSVSWYQQTPGQGLQFLFEYFSETQRNKGNFPGRFSGRQFSNSRSEMNVSTLELGDSALYLCASSSGTVGGSPLHFGNGTRLTVT.

The chain uses TRBV5-1 and TRBJ2-1; 8 bases fit TRBD1. CDR1 SGHRS and CDR2 YFSETQ come from the germline V gene. The V and J ends lost 3 bases and 8 bases, in that order; junction bases with no gene match: 4. This CDR3 has 13 amino acids. The CDR3 bases are TGCGCCAGCAGCTCCCCGGACAGGGATGAGCAGTTCTTC. Protein product: CASSSPDRDEQFF. Drawing the rest from reference TRBV5-1 and TRBJ2-1, the complete variable domain is KAGVTQTPRYLIKTRGQQVTLSCSPISGHRSVSWYQQTPGQGLQFLFEYFSETQRNKGNFPGRFSGRQFSNSRSEMNVSTLELGDSALYLCASSSPDRDEQFFGPGTRLTVL.

The rearrangement links TRBV11-3 to TRBJ2-1; D unclear. The CDR3 has 13 residues. Germline values: CDR1 SGHNT, CDR2 YENEEA. Trimming removed 2 bases at V and 6 bases at J, with 8 bases between. The CDR3 bases are TGTGCCAGCAGCTTATTTGGGCCCAATGAGCAGTTCTTC. Its protein is CASSLFGPNEQFF.

A few counts support this clone. The chain recombines TRBV19 with TRBJ2-7, with 10 bases aligning to TRBD1. Germline V gene data show CDR1 as LNHDA and CDR2 as SQIVND (reference sequence). V gave up 10 bases and J gave up 5 bases; unmatched junction bases: 5. The CDR3 is 12 residues long. The DNA for the CDR3 is TGTGCCACCGGGACAGGGGTCCACGAGCAGTACTTC. Translation: CATGTGVHEQYF. The variable domain in full, with the rest retrieved from reference TRBV19 and TRBJ2-7, is DGGITQSPKYLFRKEGQNVTLSCEQNLNHDAMYWYRQDPGQGLRLIYYSQIVNDFQKGDIAEGYSVSREKKESFPLTVTSAQKNPTAFYLCATGTGVHEQYFGPGTRLTVT.

In its sample, this clone was seen once. The chain links TRBV7-6 to TRBJ2-2, with TRBD1 matching 10 bases. This CDR3 has 16 amino acids. In germline, CDR1 is SGHVS, CDR2 FNYEAQ. After removal of 5 bases from V and 4 bases from J, the junction contained 7 bases not matched to a gene. The CDR3 region is CASSLGQGISTGELFF. The CDR3 nucleotides are TGTGCCAGCAGCCTGGGACAGGGGATAAGCACCGGGGAGCTGTTTTTT.

The CDR3 sequence: CASSSTIVTEAFF. The CDR3 DNA sequence: TGTGCCAGCAGTTCTACTATTGTCACTGAAGCTTTCTTT. V gene TRBV28 combines with J gene TRBJ1-1; D not certain. Per germline, CDR1 MDHEN and CDR2 SYDVKM. The CDR3 consists of 13 residues. Between the trimmed V and J ends, which lost 4 bases and 4 bases, there was a span of 10 bases.

The chain carries TRBV30 and TRBJ2-5; 8 nucleotides align to TRBD1. TRBJ2-7 matches the DNA end more closely, so the J call is doubtful. From germline, CDR1 is GTSNPN and CDR2 SVGIG (reference sequence). This CDR3 has 14 residues. DNA of the CDR3: TGTGCCTGGAGTGTACGCAGGGGGCATAACGAGCAGTACTTC. Residues: CAWSVRRGHNEQYF.

The gene calls are TRBV7-8 and TRBJ2-7; 7 bases are shared with TRBD1. The CDR3 contains 14 residues. Trimming removed 1 base from V and 3 bases from J; junction bases left unmatched: 3. Germline loops: CDR1 SGHVS, CDR2 FQNEAQ. The CDR3 bases are TGTGCCAGCAGCTTAGAAGCAGGGGGCTACGAGCAGTACTTC. This sequence encodes CASSLEAGGYEQYF.

The chain is built from TRBV29-1 and TRBJ1-2, with a weak D call TRBD1 (5 bases). This CDR3 is 13 amino acids long. Trimming stripped 6 bases from V and 3 bases from J, with 14 bases between. The germline V gene encodes CDR1 SQVTM and CDR2 ANQGSEA. CDR3 protein: CSVGSGGDYGYTF. CDR3 coding DNA: TGCAGCGTCGGCAGTGGGGGGGACTATGGCTACACCTTC.

The J gene is TRBJ2-5, the V gene TRBV10-3; 8 positions match TRBD1. The CDR3 is made up of 15 amino acids. CDR1 and CDR2 from the germline V gene are ENHRY and SYGVKD. J lost 0 bases, V lost 5 bases, and 5 bases had no gene match. This chain's CDR3 is CAISRTGTHQETQYF. In DNA, the CDR3 is TGTGCCATCAGTAGGACAGGGACCCACCAAGAGACCCAGTACTTC.

This sequence joins TRBV5-6 and TRBJ2-7; 10 bases map to TRBD2. CDR1 and CDR2 from the germline V gene are SGHDT and YYEEEE. This CDR3 region has 16 residues. The junction had 5 bases not matched to a gene; V was cut back by 2 bases and J by 0 bases. The DNA of the CDR3 is TGTGCCAGCAGCTTAGGGGGACTAGCGAGCTCCTACGAGCAGTACTTC. As protein: CASSLGGLASSYEQYF.

The chain recombines TRBV10-3 with TRBJ2-1; 8 bases line up with TRBD2. This CDR3 is built from 15 residues. V gave up 6 bases and J gave up 5 bases; unmatched junction bases: 9. Germline loops: CDR1 ENHRY, CDR2 SYGVKD. The CDR3 DNA follows: TGTGCCATCAGGAAAAGGGAGACTAGCGACAATGAGCAGTTCTTC. It encodes CAIRKRETSDNEQFF.

This clone was seen a single time. The gene calls are TRBV5-1 and TRBJ2-7, with D possibly matching TRBD1 (6 bases). Trimming stripped 4 bases from V and 7 bases from J, with 21 bases between. Germline CDR1 and CDR2: SGHRS and YFSETQ. This CDR3 is built from 15 residues. The chain's CDR3 is CASSNRAGSFGEQYF. The CDR3 DNA sequence: TGCGCCAGCAGCAACAGGGCCGGCTCCTTTGGGGAGCAGTACTTC.

The CDR3 sequence: CASRTETAYNSPLHF. In nucleotides, the CDR3 is TGTGCCAGCAGAACTGAGACAGCTTATAATTCACCCCTCCACTTT. This sequence joins TRBV6-1 and TRBJ1-6; weak D call: TRBD1 (5 bases). The CDR3 length is 15 residues. Looked up from germline, CDR1 is MNHNS and CDR2 is SASEGT. Trimming removed 6 bases from V and 4 bases from J, with 13 bases in between.

V and J are TRBV4-3 and TRBJ2-5; D remains ambiguous. V was shortened by 1 base and J by 2 bases, with 11 bases between the two germline ends. The CDR3 runs 15 residues. Germline lookup yields CDR1 LGHNA and CDR2 YSLEER. The CDR3 DNA reads TGCGCCAGCAGCCAAGTTATGACGGAGCAAGAGACCCAGTACTTC. Encoded protein: CASSQVMTEQETQYF.

The chain has TRBV27 and TRBJ2-2, with 11 nucleotides matching TRBD1. The CDR3 totals 14 residues. Trimming at V came to 5 bases and at J to 7 bases, leaving 3 bases not matched to a gene. Germline CDR1 is MNHEY and CDR2 is SMNVEV (reference sequence). The CDR3 spells CASSGTGGIGELFF. The CDR3 DNA reads as TGTGCCAGCAGTGGGACAGGGGGAATCGGGGAGCTGTTTTTT.

The CDR3 here is CASSSGTGLSGANVLTF. CDR3 DNA sequence: TGTGCCAGCAGTTCCGGGACAGGGCTTTCTGGGGCCAACGTCCTGACTTTC. This sequence joins TRBV5-4 and TRBJ2-6, with 9 bases lining up with TRBD1. V shed 5 bases and J 1 base; nucleotides not matched to a gene: 7. The CDR3 runs 17 residues. Per the germline V gene, CDR1 is SGHNT and CDR2 is YYREEE (reference sequence).